A selection of T cell receptor beta chains follows, all from one sample in a study of shared clonotypes between healthy human individuals. The protocol was immunoSEQ multiplex PCR, while the TCRdb copy is restricted to in-frame clones and leaves out a portion. The sample includes more than 550,000 clones, 90% of them seen just once. The sequencing sample was made of memory CD8+ T cells from PBMCs. Receptor source: a man younger than 35 in good health. Some clones in this sample may be carry-over from other donors' samples. The CDR3 runs from the conserved cysteine through the conserved F or W. Each record gives: CDR3 protein, clone size, V gene. Size values are once, few and many counts, or a class for expanded clones, and some rows have none.

CASSKGLGGVYNEQFF	.	TRBV2
CASSGQPNYGYTF	few	TRBV27
CASSLVQGYGYTF	.	TRBV5-6
CASSHPGKGETQYF	few	TRBV4-2
CASSLAGTSNYGYTF	.	TRBV7-9
CASSLDPSAGQPQHF	few	TRBV4-2
CASRTRLAVVTGELFF	.	TRBV2
CASSQGRASGGYNEQFF	.	TRBV4-1
CASSLGSGWGETQYF	.	TRBV28
CADTNPGRAFF	once	TRBV2
CASSLGQDGYTF	.	TRBV28
CASSVARGAGGNTGELFF	.	TRBV9
CASSTRKSEDTEAFF	few	TRBV5-6
CASSLEGAAYEQYF	.	TRBV28
CASTRDLNEKLFF	few	TRBV19
CASTSLLDYLNDPYNEQFF	.	TRBV27
CASSIEGAYDTQYF	few	TRBV19
CASSELSGTGFYEQYF	.	TRBV2
CASSNPWRDVYNEQFF	few	TRBV7-9
CASSPEAGLAGGRLSYEQYF	.	TRBV13
CASSSGSGRQGAEQYF	.	TRBV7-9
CASSLAGGYEQYF	once	TRBV7-3
CASSLEGPPFF	.	TRBV5-1
CASSQEILHNEQFF	.	TRBV4-1
CASSVVLADNEQFF	.	TRBV9
CASSGTGGGPQHF	.	TRBV27
CASSPGDYTNEKLFF	.	TRBV6-5
CASSHYSNQPQHF	.	TRBV28
CASSGGTGVAGELFF	.	TRBV9
CASSFGVPFSGNTIYF	.	TRBV28